Reported below is one T cell receptor (beta chain). The data were obtained in a study of T cell responses to AZD1222 COVID-19 vaccine. V gave up 5 bases and J gave up 3 bases, with 13 bases separating them. This CDR3 is built from 15 residues. Per the germline V gene, CDR1 is LNHDA and CDR2 is SQIVND (reference sequence). Assay: immunoSEQ multiplex PCR; the TCRdb copy retains only in-frame clones and omits some. The data show around 180,000 clones, 87% seen once. The sequences come from peripheral blood, collected on day 0 of AZD1222 vaccination. This TCR came from an adult in good health. The chain recombines TRBV19 with TRBJ2-2; D might be TRBD1 (6 bases). The CDR3 loop reads CASSQGSVHTGELFF. In DNA, the CDR3 is TGTGCCAGTAGTCAGGGGTCTGTGCACACCGGGGAGCTGTTTTTT.